One T cell receptor beta chain is described in this entry. Its ends do not fully match the called genes, so a read error is possible. This record belongs to a study of blood T cell repertoires in COVID-19. In the authors' workflow: Estimates of nucleated cell counts were drawn from the amplification of reference gene primers. The method was immunoSEQ multiplex PCR; TCRdb's version includes in-frame clones alone and lacks a portion of them. That table supplies the V and J calls and clone size; D and trimming were determined from the DNA. Among 150,000 to 200,000 clones listed, under 90% were seen once. The V gene's germline CDR1 is GTSNPN and CDR2 SVGIG (reference sequence). This CDR3 comprises 15 residues.

The V gene is TRBV30, the J gene TRBJ1-2, with 7 bases aligning to TRBD1. The receptor was isolated from a man in his forties with acute or convalescent COVID-19. The source material was peripheral blood. This chain's CDR3 is CAWRRRGTENFGYTF. The CDR3 bases are TGTGCCTGGAGGAGGAGGGGGACAGAAAACTTTGGCTACACCTTC.